What follows are 12 T cell receptor beta chains derived from one specimen sequenced in a study of blood T cells in healthy people across ages. The use of a sample-barcoded 5' primer and a J-beta primer mix characterized a second PCR of 7 to 11 cycles. TCRdb ran MiXCR on the 5' RACE reads and lists one entry per CDR3 protein. Of 550,000 to 700,000 distinct CDR3 sequences listed, approximately 27% were seen once; the top ten hold about 18%. Sequencing input: blood. The receptors were gathered from a woman in her seventies in good health.

In its sample, this clonotype was seen once. The chain carries TRBV20-1 and TRBJ2-5; 8 bases match TRBD1. Germline V lookup: CDR1 DFQATT, CDR2 SNEGSKA (reference sequence). V lost 4 bases to trimming and J lost 4 bases; unmatched junction nucleotides: 11. This CDR3 is 15 amino acids long. CDR3 sequence (DNA): TGCAGTGCTATTTATAGCAGGGGGCCAGGAGAGACCCAGTACTTC. This codes for CSAIYSRGPGETQYF.

This chain connects TRBV12-3 or TRBV12-4 to TRBJ1-2, with D tentatively TRBD1 (5 bases). The CDR3 sequence is 14 residues long. V dropped 6 bases and J dropped 4 bases, with 15 bases sitting between them. CDR3 amino acids: CASSPQRGRYGYTF. The CDR3 bases are TGTGCCAGCAGCCCGCAGAGGGGCCGCTATGGCTACACCTTC.

This clonotype was observed a few times. The rearrangement uses TRBV20-1 and TRBJ1-2; D unresolved. Trimming shortened V by 0 bases and J by 3 bases, and 14 bases separated the two germline ends. This CDR3 spans 15 amino acids. CDR1 DFQATT and CDR2 SNEGSKA come from the germline V gene (reference sequence). The CDR3 region is CSARDWRQPYYGYTF. Written as DNA, the CDR3 is TGCAGTGCTAGAGATTGGAGGCAGCCATACTATGGCTACACCTTC.

This clonotype has just a few counts. This sequence joins TRBV20-1 and TRBJ1-1; TRBD1 aligns across 9 bases. V gave up 2 bases and J gave up 0 bases; unmatched junction bases: 4. In germline, CDR1 is DFQATT, CDR2 SNEGSKA (reference sequence). The CDR3 is made up of 15 amino acids. Here the CDR3 reads CSARSQGAMNTEAFF. The CDR3 DNA reads TGCAGTGCTAGATCACAGGGGGCTATGAACACTGAAGCTTTCTTT.

This clonotype was seen a handful of times. V is TRBV20-1 and J is TRBJ2-5; TRBD1 matches at 7 bases. The end of the DNA is better explained by TRBJ2-7, so the J call may be wrong. The length of the CDR3 is 13 residues. The germline V gene has CDR1 DFQATT and CDR2 SNEGSKA (reference sequence). CDR3 region: CSALGQAPYEQYF. CDR3 in DNA: TGCAGTGCTCTAGGACAGGCTCCCTACGAGCAGTACTTC.

This clonotype was seen only a few times. The chain carries TRBV5-1 and TRBJ2-2, with D possibly TRBD2 on 6 matching bases. CDR3 length equals 15 residues. Trimming removed 4 bases at V and 1 base at J, with 11 bases between. The germline V gene encodes CDR1 SGHRS and CDR2 YFSETQ. In nucleotides, the CDR3 is TGCGCCAGCAGCCGGGACTTCAAGAACACCGGGGAGCTGTTTTTT. Translated: CASSRDFKNTGELFF.

CDR3 DNA: TGTGCCAGCAGCGTAAATTCAGGGTACGGAAACACCATATATTTT. It codes for CASSVNSGYGNTIYF. V is TRBV9 and J is TRBJ1-3, with a weak D call TRBD1 (5 bases). The germline V gene has CDR1 SGDLS and CDR2 YYNGEE. With 1 base removed from V and 4 bases from J, the gap between germline ends came to 12 bases. The CDR3 runs to 15 residues.

In this sample, this clonotype turned up once. At one boundary the junction diverges from the germline segment, which might be a read error. J is TRBJ1-2 and V is TRBV6-2 or TRBV6-3, with D maybe TRBD1 (6 bases). Per the germline V gene, CDR1 is MNHEY and CDR2 is SVGEGT. This CDR3 contains 14 residues. The CDR3 sequence: CASILSPGAYGHTF. Written as DNA, the CDR3 is TGTGCCAGCATCCTCAGTCCAGGGGCCTATGGCCACACCTTC.

The chain links TRBV12-3 or TRBV12-4 to TRBJ2-1, with D possibly called TRBD1 or TRBD2 (5 bases each). CDR3 length equals 15 residues. Trimming removed 4 bases at V and 4 bases at J, with 14 bases between. The CDR3 reads CASSSRGSPYNEQFF. The CDR3 DNA sequence: TGTGCCAGCAGTTCTCGGGGCTCCCCTTACAATGAGCAGTTCTTC.

This clonotype was counted only a few times. The rearrangement joins TRBV20-1 to TRBJ1-1, with D maybe TRBD1 (5 bases). The germline V gene has CDR1 DFQATT and CDR2 SNEGSKA (reference sequence). Trimming stripped 0 bases from V and 5 bases from J, with 10 bases between. This CDR3 has 13 amino acids. The CDR3 nucleotides read TGCAGTGCTAGAGACGGGGCATTGACTGAAGCTTTCTTT. This gives the protein CSARDGALTEAFF.

This clonotype was counted between two and nine times. This sequence joins TRBV6-4 and TRBJ1-4, with D possibly matching TRBD1 (5 bases). Trimming removed 7 bases from V and 5 bases from J, with 23 bases in between. This CDR3 is built from 17 residues. Germline lookup yields CDR1 MRHNA and CDR2 SNTAGT. The CDR3 region has the DNA TGTGCCAGCATGGGATTGGGGGTAACCCTTTGGAATGAAAAACTGTTTTTT. Its translation: CASMGLGVTLWNEKLFF.

This rearrangement joins TRBV12-3 or TRBV12-4 to TRBJ1-3; 7 bases line up with TRBD1. V lost 3 bases and J lost 0; bases outside the gene matches: 5. The CDR3 covers 16 residues. The CDR3 loop is CASSFGDRASGNTIYF. The CDR3 coding sequence is TGTGCCAGCAGTTTCGGAGACAGGGCCTCTGGAAACACCATATATTTT.